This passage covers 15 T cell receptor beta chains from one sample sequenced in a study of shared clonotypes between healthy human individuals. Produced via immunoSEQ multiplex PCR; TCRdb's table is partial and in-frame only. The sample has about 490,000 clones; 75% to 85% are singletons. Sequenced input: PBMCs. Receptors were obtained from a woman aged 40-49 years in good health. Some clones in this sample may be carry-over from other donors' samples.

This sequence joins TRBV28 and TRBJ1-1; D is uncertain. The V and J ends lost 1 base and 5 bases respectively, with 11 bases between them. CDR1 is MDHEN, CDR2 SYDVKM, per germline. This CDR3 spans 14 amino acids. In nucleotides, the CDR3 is TGTGCCAGCAGTTTATCTGGGTTATGGACTGAAGCTTTCTTT. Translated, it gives CASSLSGLWTEAFF.

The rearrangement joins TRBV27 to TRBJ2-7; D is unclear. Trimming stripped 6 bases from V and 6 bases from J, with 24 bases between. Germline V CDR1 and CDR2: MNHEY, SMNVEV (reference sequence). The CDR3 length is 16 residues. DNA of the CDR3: TGTGCCAGCAGAGTTCTGGCGGCCCTGGGTCGGGTCGAGCAGTACTTC. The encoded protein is CASRVLAALGRVEQYF.

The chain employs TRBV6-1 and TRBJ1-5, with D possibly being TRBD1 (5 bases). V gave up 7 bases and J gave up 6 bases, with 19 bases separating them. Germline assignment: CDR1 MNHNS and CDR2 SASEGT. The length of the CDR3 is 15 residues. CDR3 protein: CASTHTRELGQPQHF. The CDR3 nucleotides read TGTGCCAGCACCCACACCAGGGAGTTGGGTCAGCCCCAGCATTTT.

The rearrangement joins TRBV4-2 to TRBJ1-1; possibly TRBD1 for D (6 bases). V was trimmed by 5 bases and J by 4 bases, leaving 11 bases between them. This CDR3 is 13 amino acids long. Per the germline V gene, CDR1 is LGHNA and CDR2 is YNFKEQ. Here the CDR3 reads CASSLDSFTEAFF. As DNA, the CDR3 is TGTGCCAGCAGCTTGGACAGCTTCACTGAAGCTTTCTTT.

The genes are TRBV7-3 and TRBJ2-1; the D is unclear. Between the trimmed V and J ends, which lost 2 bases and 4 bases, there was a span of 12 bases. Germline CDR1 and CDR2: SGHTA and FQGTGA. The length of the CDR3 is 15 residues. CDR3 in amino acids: CASSLSGAEYNEQFF. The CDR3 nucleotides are TGTGCCAGCAGCTTATCAGGAGCTGAATACAATGAGCAGTTCTTC. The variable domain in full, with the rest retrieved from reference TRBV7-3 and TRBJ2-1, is GAGVSQTPSNKVTEKGKYVELRCDPISGHTALYWYRQSLGQGPEFLIYFQGTGAADDSGLPNDRFFAVRPEGSVSTLKIQRTERGDSAVYLCASSLSGAEYNEQFFGPGTRLTVL.

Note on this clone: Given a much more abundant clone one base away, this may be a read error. Here the CDR3 reads CASSTSTDTQYF. The DNA for the CDR3 is TGTGCCAGCAGCACTAGCACAGATACGCAGTATTTT. The rearrangement joins TRBV14 to TRBJ2-3; D remains ambiguous. Deletions cut 5 bases from V and 0 bases from J, with 3 bases between. Germline loops: CDR1 SGHDN, CDR2 FVKESK. There are 12 residues in the CDR3.

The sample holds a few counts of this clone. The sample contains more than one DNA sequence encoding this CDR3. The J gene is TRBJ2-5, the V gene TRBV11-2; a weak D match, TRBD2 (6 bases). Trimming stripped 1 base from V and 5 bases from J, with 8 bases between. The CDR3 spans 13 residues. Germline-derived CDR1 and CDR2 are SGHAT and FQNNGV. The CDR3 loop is CASSLAGVETQYF. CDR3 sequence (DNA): TGTGCCAGCAGCTTAGCGGGAGTGGAGACCCAGTACTTC.

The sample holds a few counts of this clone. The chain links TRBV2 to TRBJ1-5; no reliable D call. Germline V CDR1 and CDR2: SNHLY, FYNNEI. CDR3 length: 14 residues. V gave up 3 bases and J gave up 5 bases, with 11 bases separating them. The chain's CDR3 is CASSDWEADQPQHF. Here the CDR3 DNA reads TGTGCCAGCAGTGATTGGGAGGCGGATCAGCCCCAGCATTTT.

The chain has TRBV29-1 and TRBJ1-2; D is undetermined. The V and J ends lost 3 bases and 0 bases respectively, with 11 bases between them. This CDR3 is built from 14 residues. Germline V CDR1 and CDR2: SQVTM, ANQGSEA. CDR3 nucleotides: TGCAGCGTTGACCCCAACCATACTAACTATGGCTACACCTTC. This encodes CSVDPNHTNYGYTF.

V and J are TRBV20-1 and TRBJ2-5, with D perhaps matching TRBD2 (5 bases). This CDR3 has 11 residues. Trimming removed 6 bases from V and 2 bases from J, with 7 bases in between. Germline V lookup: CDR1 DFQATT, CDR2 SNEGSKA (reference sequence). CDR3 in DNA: TGCAGTGCGGAGGTACAAGAGACCCAGTACTTC. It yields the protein CSAEVQETQYF.

The CDR3 DNA is TGTGCCAGCAGCTTAGGGGACAGGGGGTTTTGGACAGATACGCAGTATTTT. This encodes CASSLGDRGFWTDTQYF. The chain links TRBV7-9 to TRBJ2-3, with 11 nucleotides matching TRBD1. The ends lost 1 base at V and 3 bases at J; junction bases unmatched: 6. The CDR3 contains 17 residues. Germline lookup yields CDR1 SEHNR and CDR2 FQNEAQ (reference sequence).

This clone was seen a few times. The CDR3 DNA is TGTGCCAGCATCTTGGACAGGGGAGTGAGTGGCTACACCTTC. This gives the protein CASILDRGVSGYTF. The chain links TRBV6-1 to TRBJ1-2; TRBD1 aligns across 9 bases. Germline V gene data show CDR1 as MNHNS and CDR2 as SASEGT. This CDR3 spans 14 amino acids. Trimming at V came to 7 bases and at J to 7 bases, leaving 10 bases not matched to a gene.

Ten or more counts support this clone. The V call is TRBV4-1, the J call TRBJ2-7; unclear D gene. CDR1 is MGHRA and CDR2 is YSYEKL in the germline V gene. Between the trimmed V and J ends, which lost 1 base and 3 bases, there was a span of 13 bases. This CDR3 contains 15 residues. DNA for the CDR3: TGCGCCAGCAGCCAAGCGGCCGTAGGCGGCTACGAGCAGTACTTC. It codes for CASSQAAVGGYEQYF.

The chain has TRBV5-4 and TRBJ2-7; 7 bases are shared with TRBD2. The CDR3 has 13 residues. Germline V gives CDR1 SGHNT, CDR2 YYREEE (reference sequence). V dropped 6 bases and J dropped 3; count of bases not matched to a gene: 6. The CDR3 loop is CASTKRDGYEQYF. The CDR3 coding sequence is TGTGCCAGCACCAAGCGGGACGGCTACGAGCAGTACTTC.

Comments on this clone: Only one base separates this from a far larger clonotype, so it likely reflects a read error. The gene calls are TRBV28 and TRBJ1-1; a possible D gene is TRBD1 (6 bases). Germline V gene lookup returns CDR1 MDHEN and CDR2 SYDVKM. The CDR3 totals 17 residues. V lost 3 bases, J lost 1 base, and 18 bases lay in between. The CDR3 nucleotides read TGTGCCAGCAGTTTTCGGGACTTCAGGGGAAAGAACACTGAAGCTTTCTTT. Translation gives CASSFRDFRGKNTEAFF. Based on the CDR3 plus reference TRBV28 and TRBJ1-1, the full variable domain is DVKVTQSSRYLVKRTGEKVFLECVQDMDHENMFWYRQDPGLGLRLIYFSYDVKMKEKGDIPEGYSVSREKKERFSLILESASTNQTSMYLCASSFRDFRGKNTEAFFGQGTRLTVV.